A selection of T cell receptor beta chains follows, all from one sample in a study of blood T cell repertoires in COVID-19. Measured with immunoSEQ multiplex PCR; TCRdb has only the in-frame clones, and not every one. Counted here are over 65,000 clones, around 82% occurring once; the ten biggest clones make up about 16%. The specimen was peripheral blood. All receptors derive from a man aged 80 or over with active COVID-19. The CDR3 runs from the conserved cysteine through the conserved F or W.

J	V	CDR3
TRBJ2-5	TRBV5-1	CASSPGTSPNKETQYF
TRBJ2-7	TRBV9	CASSVGTGVYEQYF
TRBJ1-2	TRBV27	CASRTGGASGYGYTF
TRBJ2-5	TRBV7-2	CASSSATGKKETQYF
TRBJ2-3	TRBV15	CATRAGTGGTDTQYF
TRBJ1-1	TRBV2	CASSEGTLTEAFF
TRBJ1-1	TRBV11-2	CASSLVRTEAFF
TRBJ1-2	TRBV27	CASSRDRVYGYTF
TRBJ1-6	TRBV27	CASSSSVRGYSPLHF
TRBJ2-1	TRBV7-2	CASSSTGQVNEQFF
TRBJ1-5	TRBV3-1/TRBV3-2	CASSRQGSNQPQHF
TRBJ2-1	TRBV27	CASSPGSGLYNEQFF
TRBJ2-3	TRBV19	CASSGQGWTDTQYF
TRBJ2-5	TRBV12-3/TRBV12-4	CASGRGYQETQYF
TRBJ2-5	TRBV7-2	CASSNQLAGAETQYF
TRBJ2-3	TRBV7-3	CASSTQGLSADTQYF
TRBJ2-4	TRBV6-6	CATTGGLAKNIQYF
TRBJ2-5	TRBV18	CASSPPNLRQETQYF
TRBJ2-2	TRBV6-2/TRBV6-3	CASSHNQVTGELFF
TRBJ2-5	TRBV7-3	CASSSQETQYF
TRBJ2-1	TRBV7-9	CASSSATSGIYNEQFF
TRBJ1-5	TRBV19	CASSRTGSMNAQPQHF
TRBJ2-7	TRBV7-2	CASSLRREDGQYYEQYF
TRBJ2-6	TRBV5-4	CASSLAGSGANVLTF
TRBJ1-1	TRBV7-2	CASSLGNRGTGVAFF
TRBJ2-5	TRBV7-9	CASSLGQGQETQYF
TRBJ2-4	TRBV27	CASSSPTGENIQYF
TRBJ2-5	TRBV28	CASSITGPPGTQYF
TRBJ1-4	TRBV9	CASSPRPTGGGEKLFF
TRBJ2-7	TRBV2	CASSEALGQGSRSEQYF
TRBJ2-2	TRBV19	CASSVDRAGGELFF
TRBJ2-3	TRBV7-2	CASSRGTITDTQYF